The 21 T cell receptor beta chains below were found in one sample sequenced in a study of T cells in Graves' hyperthyroidism and ophthalmopathy. Using RNA transcripts as the source, TCR beta CDR3 regions were amplified. Carried out on the TCR CDR3, a first-round RT-PCR used the HTBI primer set. TCRdb called the multiplex PCR reads again in MiXCR, with one record for every CDR3 protein. The data hold a few hundred thousand distinct CDR3 sequences, with 46% observed a single time. The sample taken for sequencing was peripheral blood or thyroid tissue (not recorded which). Receptors originate from a young woman with Graves' hyperthyroidism.

This sequence joins TRBV15 and TRBJ2-2; D is ambiguous. The CDR3 runs 16 residues. Germline V CDR1 and CDR2: LNHNV, YYDKDF (reference sequence). V lost 10 bases and J 6 bases, leaving 24 bases between the germline ends. This CDR3 is CASSSDPVSAAGELFF. The CDR3 nucleotides read TGTGCCAGCAGTTCCGACCCGGTGTCTGCCGCCGGGGAGCTGTTTTTT.

This chain uses TRBV11-1 with TRBJ2-7; TRBD1 matches at 11 bases. The germline V gene encodes CDR1 SGHAT and CDR2 FQDESV (reference sequence). This CDR3 spans 14 amino acids. V shed 7 bases and J 3 bases; nucleotides not matched to a gene: 5. The CDR3 is CASIGQGASYEQYF. The CDR3 nucleotides are TGTGCCAGCATCGGACAGGGGGCAAGCTACGAGCAGTACTTC.

This clonotype was recorded only once. This chain joins TRBV10-3 and TRBJ2-2, with D perhaps TRBD2 (6 bases). V lost 2 bases and J lost 1, with 17 bases in between. This CDR3 is built from 18 residues. Germline values: CDR1 ENHRY, CDR2 SYGVKD. CDR3 amino acids: CAISESPRRDLNTGELFF. The CDR3 nucleotides read TGTGCCATCAGTGAGAGCCCCCGCCGGGACTTGAACACCGGGGAGCTGTTTTTT.

This clonotype came up many times. The chain carries TRBV15 and TRBJ1-1; 12 bases agree with TRBD1. CDR1 is LNHNV and CDR2 is YYDKDF in the germline V gene (reference sequence). The CDR3 sequence is 16 residues long. V dropped 3 bases and J dropped 3; count of bases not matched to a gene: 5. CDR3 region: CATSRGDRGRYTEAFF. The DNA of the CDR3 is TGTGCCACCAGCAGGGGGGACAGGGGGCGATACACTGAAGCTTTCTTT.

This chain connects TRBV20-1 to TRBJ2-2, with 9 bases aligning to TRBD1. The germline CDR1 and CDR2 sequences are DFQATT and SNEGSKA (reference sequence). There are 14 residues in the CDR3. J gave up 5 bases and V 3 bases, and 4 bases lay outside the gene matches. CDR3 sequence reads: CSASRTGVTGELFF. CDR3 bases: TGCAGTGCTAGCCGGACAGGGGTTACCGGGGAGCTGTTTTTT.

The chain links TRBV25-1 to TRBJ1-2; 7 nucleotides align to TRBD1. The CDR3 has 11 residues. Germline lookup yields CDR1 MGHDK and CDR2 SYGVNS. The ends lost 2 bases at V and 10 bases at J; junction bases unmatched: 1. The DNA of the CDR3 is TGTGCCAGCAGTGAAACAGGGGACTACACCTTC. Its protein product is CASSETGDYTF.

The chain joins TRBV7-9 to TRBJ1-1, with 7 positions matching TRBD1. CDR1 and CDR2 (germline): SEHNR, FQNEAQ (reference sequence). The CDR3 has 17 amino acids. The V gene end was trimmed by 4 bases and the J gene end by 0 bases; junction bases not matched to a gene: 11. The CDR3 region is CASSSMTGRVMNTEAFF. CDR3 nucleotides: TGTGCCAGCAGCTCTATGACAGGGCGGGTTATGAACACTGAAGCTTTCTTT. The whole variable domain, remainder taken from reference TRBV7-9 and TRBJ1-1, is DTGVSQNPRHKITKRGQNVTFRCDPISEHNRLYWYRQTLGQGPEFLTYFQNEAQLEKSRLLSDRFSAERPKGSFSTLEIQRTEQGDSAMYLCASSSMTGRVMNTEAFFGQGTRLTVV.

The J gene is TRBJ2-7, the V gene TRBV20-1; 8 nucleotides align to TRBD2. V shed 6 bases and J 4 bases; nucleotides not matched to a gene: 17. Germline-derived CDR1 and CDR2 are DFQATT and SNEGSKA (reference sequence). The CDR3 runs 16 residues. The CDR3 nucleotides are TGCAGTGCCCAGGAGGCTAGCGGGCCTGAGGGGTACGAGCAGTACTTC. It encodes CSAQEASGPEGYEQYF.

The genes are TRBV7-2 and TRBJ2-7; TRBD1 aligns across 7 bases. Losses at the gene ends were 6 bases for V and 12 bases for J; bases not matched to a gene: 14. The germline gives CDR1 SGHTA, CDR2 FQGNSA. The CDR3 has 13 amino acids. In DNA, the CDR3 is TGTGCCAGCAGTCCCCGTGGACAGGACGAGGGGTACTTC. As protein: CASSPRGQDEGYF.

The V call is TRBV20-1, the J call TRBJ2-7; 9 nucleotides match TRBD2. The CDR3 covers 14 residues. CDR1 and CDR2 from the germline V gene are DFQATT and SNEGSKA (reference sequence). The junction had 9 bases not matched to a gene; V was cut back by 3 bases and J by 6 bases. As DNA, the CDR3 is TGCAGTGCTAGCCCGCTCCTAGCGGGAAGCGAGCAGTACTTC. The encoded protein is CSASPLLAGSEQYF.

V and J are TRBV24-1 and TRBJ1-2; D remains unclear. CDR1 KGHDR and CDR2 SFDVKD come from the germline V gene. V gave up 4 bases and J gave up 4 bases, with 15 bases separating them. CDR3 size: 15 residues. CDR3 region: CATSEGETPAYGYTF. CDR3 coding DNA: TGTGCCACCAGTGAAGGAGAGACCCCAGCCTATGGCTACACCTTC.

The chain joins TRBV25-1 to TRBJ1-5, with D perhaps TRBD1 (5 bases). Trimming removed 1 base from V and 3 bases from J, with 7 bases in between. Per germline, CDR1 MGHDK and CDR2 SYGVNS. The CDR3 spans 14 residues. CDR3 nucleotide sequence: TGTGCCAGCAGTGAATTAGGGACCAATCAGCCCCAGCATTTT. Amino acid sequence: CASSELGTNQPQHF. Supplemented by reference TRBV25-1 and TRBJ1-5, the full variable domain reads EADIYQTPRYLVIGTGKKITLECSQTMGHDKMYWYQQDPGMELHLIHYSYGVNSTEKGDLSSESTVSRIRTEHFPLTLESARPSHTSQYLCASSELGTNQPQHFGDGTRLSIL.

The chain carries TRBV29-1 and TRBJ2-7; maybe TRBD2 (5 bases). Trimming took 4 bases from V and 3 from J, leaving 13 bases between them. In germline, CDR1 is SQVTM, CDR2 ANQGSEA. The CDR3 loop spans 13 amino acids. The DNA of the CDR3 is TGCAGCGTTGCTGAGGGTCCGTTCTACGAGCAGTACTTC. Amino acids: CSVAEGPFYEQYF.

There are many counts of this clonotype. This rearrangement joins TRBV2 to TRBJ1-3, with D possibly matching TRBD1 (6 bases). Germline V gives CDR1 SNHLY, CDR2 FYNNEI. This CDR3 comprises 15 residues. V was trimmed by 6 bases and J by 0 bases, leaving 12 bases between them. This chain's CDR3 is CASSEDSYSGNTIYF. The CDR3 DNA reads TGTGCCAGCAGCGAGGACAGCTACTCTGGAAACACCATATATTTT.

This clonotype was seen at least ten times. This chain uses TRBV29-1 with TRBJ2-5, with D uncertain. The CDR3 has 12 amino acids. V was trimmed by 2 bases and J by 2 bases, leaving 6 bases between them. Germline V gene sequence: CDR1 SQVTM, CDR2 ANQGSEA. The CDR3: CSVEWQQETQYF. In DNA form, the CDR3 reads TGCAGCGTTGAATGGCAGCAAGAGACCCAGTACTTC.

The chain is built from TRBV5-1 and TRBJ1-1; TRBD1 might be the D (5 bases). CDR1 SGHRS and CDR2 YFSETQ come from the germline V gene. V was cut by 0 bases and J by 3 bases, with 9 bases left in between. The CDR3 totals 14 residues. CDR3 coding DNA: TGCGCCAGCAGCTTGGGGGAGGGGCACACTGAAGCTTTCTTT. Translating it yields CASSLGEGHTEAFF. Full variable domain (remainder filled in from reference TRBV5-1 and TRBJ1-1): KAGVTQTPRYLIKTRGQQVTLSCSPISGHRSVSWYQQTPGQGLQFLFEYFSETQRNKGNFPGRFSGRQFSNSRSEMNVSTLELGDSALYLCASSLGEGHTEAFFGQGTRLTVV.

The chain uses TRBV11-2 and TRBJ1-3, with unresolved D. Germline V CDR1 and CDR2: SGHAT, FQNNGV. Trimming removed 2 bases at V and 0 bases at J, with 11 bases between. This CDR3 contains 16 residues. The CDR3 DNA sequence: TGTGCCAGCAGCTTATTTCGCGGGGTCTCTGGAAACACCATATATTTT. This sequence encodes CASSLFRGVSGNTIYF.

The gene calls are TRBV2 and TRBJ2-7, with D possibly being TRBD2 (5 bases). The CDR3 is made up of 14 amino acids. CDR1 and CDR2 from the germline V gene are SNHLY and FYNNEI. V lost 4 bases and J 3 bases, leaving 13 bases between the germline ends. For the CDR3, the DNA is TGTGCCAGCAGTGTTTTGGCGGGTCTCTACGAGCAGTACTTC. Amino acids: CASSVLAGLYEQYF.

The V and J genes are TRBV25-1 and TRBJ1-1; 7 bases agree with TRBD1. The CDR3 has 14 amino acids. V was clipped by 5 bases and J by 3 bases; unmatched bases: 6. Germline V CDR1 and CDR2: MGHDK, SYGVNS. CDR3 sequence reads: CASSPDRDDTEAFF. The CDR3 DNA sequence: TGTGCCAGCAGTCCAGACAGGGACGACACTGAAGCTTTCTTT. The full variable domain, its missing parts supplied by reference TRBV25-1 and TRBJ1-1, is EADIYQTPRYLVIGTGKKITLECSQTMGHDKMYWYQQDPGMELHLIHYSYGVNSTEKGDLSSESTVSRIRTEHFPLTLESARPSHTSQYLCASSPDRDDTEAFFGQGTRLTVV.

The table lists this clonotype with a few counts. The chain recombines TRBV2 with TRBJ1-2, with D possibly TRBD1 on 5 matching bases. Germline V lookup: CDR1 SNHLY, CDR2 FYNNEI. This CDR3 is 14 amino acids long. Trimming removed 0 bases from V and 8 bases from J, with 13 bases in between. The CDR3, as DNA: TGTGCCAGCAGTGAAGCGCTGACAGTGAGGGGCTACACCTTC. As protein: CASSEALTVRGYTF.

This clonotype has more than one count but fewer than ten. This chain links TRBV7-8 with TRBJ2-5; 8 bases line up with TRBD1. From germline, CDR1 is SGHVS and CDR2 FQNEAQ. This CDR3 contains 15 residues. V lost 5 bases to trimming and J lost 5 bases; unmatched junction nucleotides: 10. CDR3 bases: TGTGCCAGCAGCCCCCGGGCAGGGGGCGGTGAGACCCAGTACTTC. Translated, it gives CASSPRAGGGETQYF. The entire variable domain, with the rest obtained from reference TRBV7-8 and TRBJ2-5, is as follows: GAGVSQSPRYKVAKRGQDVALRCDPISGHVSLFWYQQALGQGPEFLTYFQNEAQLDKSGLPSDRFFAERPEGSVSTLKIQRTQQEDSAVYLCASSPRAGGGETQYFGPGTRLLVL.